The 2 T cell receptor beta chains below come from one sample, sequenced in a study of CD8+CD57+ T cells in acquired aplastic anemia. CDR3 and TCR beta VDJ profiling relied on genomic DNA as the template. TCRdb redid the calling of the reads with MiXCR, one entry per CDR3 protein. This table has around 150,000 distinct CDR3 sequences, over 70% appearing once. It was patients with CD8+CD57+ cell expansion by flow cytometry who were chosen for sequencing. What was sequenced was sorted CD4+, CD8+, or CD8+CD57+ T cells (not recorded which) from PBMCs. The receptors originated from a human donor with aplastic anemia.

V and J are TRBV2 and TRBJ1-1; no firm D call. The CDR3 runs 11 residues. With 5 bases removed from V and 2 bases from J, the gap between germline ends came to 3 bases. The germline V gene encodes CDR1 SNHLY and CDR2 FYNNEI. The CDR3 DNA is TGTGCCAGCAGTCCAAACACTGAAGCTTTCTTT. This codes for CASSPNTEAFF. Together with reference TRBV2 and TRBJ1-1, the CDR3 gives the full variable domain: EPEVTQTPSHQVTQMGQEVILRCVPISNHLYFYWYRQILGQKVEFLVSFYNNEISEKSEIFDDQFSVERPDGSNFTLKIRSTKLEDSAMYFCASSPNTEAFFGQGTRLTVV.

The chain carries TRBV15 and TRBJ1-2; unclear D gene. The CDR3 is 14 amino acids. The V end was cut by 1 base, the J end by 4 bases, with 10 bases between. Germline assignment: CDR1 LNHNV and CDR2 YYDKDF (reference sequence). The CDR3 protein is CATSRVGGLYGYTF. The CDR3 nucleotides read TGTGCCACCAGCAGAGTAGGTGGTCTCTATGGCTACACCTTC.